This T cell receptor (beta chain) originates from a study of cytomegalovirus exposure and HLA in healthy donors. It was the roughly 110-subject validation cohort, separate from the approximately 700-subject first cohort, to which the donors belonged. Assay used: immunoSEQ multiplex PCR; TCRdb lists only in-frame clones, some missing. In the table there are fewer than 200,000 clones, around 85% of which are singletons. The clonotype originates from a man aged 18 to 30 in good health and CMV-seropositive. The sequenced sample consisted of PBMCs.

CDR3 sequence reads: CASSLSRRGEQYF. CDR3 nucleotides: TGTGCCAGCAGTTTAAGTCGCAGGGGAGAGCAGTACTTC. This chain connects TRBV28 to TRBJ2-7, with D possibly matching TRBD1 (6 bases). The V gene lost 2 bases and the J gene lost 7 bases, with 12 bases spanning the gap. CDR3 length: 13 residues. CDR1 is MDHEN and CDR2 is SYDVKM in the germline V gene.